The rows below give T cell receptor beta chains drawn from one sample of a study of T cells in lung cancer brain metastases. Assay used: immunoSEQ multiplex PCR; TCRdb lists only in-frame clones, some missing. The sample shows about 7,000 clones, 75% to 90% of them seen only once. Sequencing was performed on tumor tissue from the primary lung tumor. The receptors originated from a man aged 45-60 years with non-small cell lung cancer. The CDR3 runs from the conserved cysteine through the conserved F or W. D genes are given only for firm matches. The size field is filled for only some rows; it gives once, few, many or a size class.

CDR3 protein: CASSVGDSTGTSTDTQYF; CDR3 DNA: TGTGCCAGCAGCGTAGGGGATTCGACAGGAACTAGCACAGATACGCAGTATTTT; J gene: TRBJ2-3; clone size: -; V gene: TRBV9; D gene: -
CDR3 protein: CAKTGGAPYGYTF; CDR3 DNA: TGTGCCAAAACAGGGGGAGCCCCTTATGGCTACACCTTC; J gene: TRBJ1-2; clone size: -; V gene: TRBV21-1; D gene: -
CDR3 protein: CASSFSGTDTDTQYF; CDR3 DNA: TGCGCCAGCAGCTTTTCTGGGACAGACACAGATACGCAGTATTTT; J gene: TRBJ2-3; clone size: -; V gene: TRBV5-1; D gene: TRBD1
CDR3 protein: CASGLVRTGGSTEAFF; CDR3 DNA: TGTGCTAGTGGTTTGGTTAGGACAGGGGGTAGCACTGAAGCTTTCTTT; J gene: TRBJ1-1; clone size: -; V gene: TRBV12-5; D gene: TRBD1
CDR3 protein: CASSHSGQGSNQPQHF; CDR3 DNA: TGCGCCAGCAGCCATTCGGGACAGGGTAGCAATCAGCCCCAGCATTTT; J gene: TRBJ1-5; clone size: few; V gene: TRBV4-1; D gene: TRBD1
CDR3 protein: CASGKDYSQETQYF; CDR3 DNA: TGTGCCAGCGGGAAGGACTATTCACAAGAGACCCAGTACTTC; J gene: TRBJ2-5; clone size: -; V gene: TRBV6-5; D gene: -
CDR3 protein: CASSDVTGPNYGYTF; CDR3 DNA: TGTGCCAGCAGTGACGTAACAGGGCCTAACTATGGCTACACCTTC; J gene: TRBJ1-2; clone size: -; V gene: TRBV2; D gene: -
CDR3 protein: CASSYGPSNTEAFF; CDR3 DNA: TGTGCCAGCAGTTACGGTCCTTCGAACACTGAAGCTTTCTTT; J gene: TRBJ1-1; clone size: -; V gene: TRBV6-5; D gene: -
CDR3 protein: CASRPGQLYGYTF; CDR3 DNA: TGTGCCAGTAGACCAGGACAGCTCTATGGCTACACCTTC; J gene: TRBJ1-2; clone size: -; V gene: TRBV19; D gene: -
CDR3 protein: CASSLVPGGDYGYTF; CDR3 DNA: TGCGCCAGCAGCTTGGTGCCAGGGGGTGACTATGGCTACACCTTC; J gene: TRBJ1-2; clone size: -; V gene: TRBV5-1; D gene: TRBD1
CDR3 protein: CASSSPLTTGYSNQPQHF; CDR3 DNA: TGTGCCAGCAGCTCGCCGTTGACTACAGGTTATAGTAATCAGCCCCAGCATTTT; J gene: TRBJ1-5; clone size: -; V gene: TRBV5-6; D gene: -
CDR3 protein: CATSRGDSDTGELFF; CDR3 DNA: TGTGCCACCAGCAGAGGGGACAGCGACACCGGGGAGCTGTTTTTT; J gene: TRBJ2-2; clone size: -; V gene: TRBV15; D gene: TRBD1
CDR3 protein: CASSLTTAGDQPQHF; CDR3 DNA: TGTGCCAGCAGCTTAACCACTGCAGGGGATCAGCCCCAGCATTTT; J gene: TRBJ1-5; clone size: few; V gene: TRBV7-9; D gene: -
CDR3 protein: CASSRPGPSKETQYF; CDR3 DNA: TGTGCCAGCTCACGACCCGGGCCGAGCAAAGAGACCCAGTACTTC; J gene: TRBJ2-5; clone size: -; V gene: TRBV18; D gene: -
CDR3 protein: CASSAGLAGVDTQYF; CDR3 DNA: TGCGCCAGCAGCGCGGGACTAGCGGGTGTAGATACGCAGTATTTT; J gene: TRBJ2-3; clone size: -; V gene: TRBV5-1; D gene: TRBD2
CDR3 protein: CSVAAGTADEKLFF; CDR3 DNA: TGCAGCGTTGCGGCCGGGACAGCCGATGAAAAACTGTTTTTT; J gene: TRBJ1-4; clone size: once; V gene: TRBV29-1; D gene: TRBD1
CDR3 protein: CASSELAGGPDTQYF; CDR3 DNA: TGTGCCAGCAGTGAACTAGCGGGGGGCCCAGATACGCAGTATTTT; J gene: TRBJ2-3; clone size: once; V gene: TRBV6-1; D gene: TRBD2
CDR3 protein: CASRRTGTSNQPQHF; CDR3 DNA: TGTGCCAGCAGGCGGACAGGAACTAGCAATCAGCCCCAGCATTTT; J gene: TRBJ1-5; clone size: -; V gene: TRBV6-5; D gene: TRBD1
CDR3 protein: CAWRGARGLGEQFF; CDR3 DNA: TGTGCCTGGAGAGGAGCGCGGGGATTGGGGGAGCAGTTCTTC; J gene: TRBJ2-1; clone size: few; V gene: TRBV30; D gene: -
CDR3 protein: CASSQDRSTNEKLFF; CDR3 DNA: TGTGCCAGCAGCCAGGACAGGTCAACTAATGAAAAACTGTTTTTT; J gene: TRBJ1-4; clone size: few; V gene: TRBV4-2; D gene: TRBD1
CDR3 protein: CASSQDAGTGAAGFF; CDR3 DNA: TGTGCCAGCAGCCAAGATGCAGGCACCGGGGCCGCTGGGTTCTTC; J gene: TRBJ2-1; clone size: once; V gene: TRBV4-2; D gene: -
CDR3 protein: CASSEVRWDEQFF; CDR3 DNA: TGTGCCAGCAGTGAAGTCAGGTGGGATGAGCAGTTCTTC; J gene: TRBJ2-1; clone size: -; V gene: TRBV6-1; D gene: -
CDR3 protein: CASSPTDWYGYTF; CDR3 DNA: TGTGCCAGCAGCCCGACAGACTGGTATGGCTACACCTTC; J gene: TRBJ1-2; clone size: -; V gene: TRBV9; D gene: -
CDR3 protein: CASSVGQDNEKLFF; CDR3 DNA: TGTGCCAGCAGCGTGGGACAGGATAATGAAAAACTGTTTTTT; J gene: TRBJ1-4; clone size: -; V gene: TRBV5-4; D gene: TRBD1
CDR3 protein: CASSRGAASKDTQYF; CDR3 DNA: TGTGCCAGCTCTAGGGGGGCGGCTAGCAAAGATACGCAGTATTTT; J gene: TRBJ2-3; clone size: -; V gene: TRBV2; D gene: -
CDR3 protein: CASSQNQETQYF; CDR3 DNA: TGTGCCAGCAGCCAAAACCAGGAAACGCAGTATTTT; J gene: TRBJ2-3; clone size: -; V gene: TRBV11-1; D gene: -
CDR3 protein: CASSLQGAGNTIYF; CDR3 DNA: TGTGCCAGCAGCCTTCAGGGGGCTGGAAACACCATATATTTT; J gene: TRBJ1-3; clone size: -; V gene: TRBV6-5; D gene: TRBD1
CDR3 protein: CASERLNYEQYF; CDR3 DNA: TGTGCCAGCGAACGACTGAACTACGAGCAGTACTTC; J gene: TRBJ2-7; clone size: -; V gene: TRBV2; D gene: -
CDR3 protein: CASSLATGTGAYEQYF; CDR3 DNA: TGCGCCAGCAGCTTGGCGACCGGGACAGGGGCCTACGAGCAGTACTTC; J gene: TRBJ2-7; clone size: -; V gene: TRBV5-1; D gene: TRBD1
CDR3 protein: CASSLVNRGRNGYTF; CDR3 DNA: TGTGCCAGCAGCTTAGTCAACAGGGGGCGTAATGGCTACACCTTC; J gene: TRBJ1-2; clone size: -; V gene: TRBV7-9; D gene: TRBD1
CDR3 protein: CASSLLLDTIYF; CDR3 DNA: TGCGCCAGCAGCTTACTTTTGGACACCATATATTTT; J gene: TRBJ1-3; clone size: -; V gene: TRBV10-2; D gene: -
CDR3 protein: CASSFGRTPIHSGNNQPQHF; CDR3 DNA: TGTGCCAGCAGTTTTGGTCGGACCCCCATTCACAGTGGAAATAATCAGCCCCAGCATTTT; J gene: TRBJ1-5; clone size: -; V gene: TRBV28; D gene: -
CDR3 protein: CASSLGVSSSGNTIYF; CDR3 DNA: TGTGCCAGCAGCTTAGGGGTCAGTAGCTCTGGAAACACCATATATTTT; J gene: TRBJ1-3; clone size: few; V gene: TRBV11-2; D gene: -
CDR3 protein: CASSLGRGFYEQYF; CDR3 DNA: TGTGCCAGCAGTTTAGGTCGGGGATTCTACGAGCAGTACTTC; J gene: TRBJ2-7; clone size: -; V gene: TRBV27; D gene: -
CDR3 protein: CASSLRLAGRLGNEQFF; CDR3 DNA: TGTGCCAGCAGCTTACGACTAGCGGGGCGCTTAGGAAATGAGCAGTTCTTC; J gene: TRBJ2-1; clone size: -; V gene: TRBV7-9; D gene: TRBD2
CDR3 protein: CASSQSQVETQYF; CDR3 DNA: TGTGCCAGCAGCCAGTCACAAGTAGAGACCCAGTACTTC; J gene: TRBJ2-5; clone size: -; V gene: TRBV11-2; D gene: -
CDR3 protein: CASSLAAGDTEAFF; CDR3 DNA: TGTGCCAGCAGCTTAGCGGCCGGGGACACTGAAGCTTTCTTT; J gene: TRBJ1-1; clone size: -; V gene: TRBV7-9; D gene: -